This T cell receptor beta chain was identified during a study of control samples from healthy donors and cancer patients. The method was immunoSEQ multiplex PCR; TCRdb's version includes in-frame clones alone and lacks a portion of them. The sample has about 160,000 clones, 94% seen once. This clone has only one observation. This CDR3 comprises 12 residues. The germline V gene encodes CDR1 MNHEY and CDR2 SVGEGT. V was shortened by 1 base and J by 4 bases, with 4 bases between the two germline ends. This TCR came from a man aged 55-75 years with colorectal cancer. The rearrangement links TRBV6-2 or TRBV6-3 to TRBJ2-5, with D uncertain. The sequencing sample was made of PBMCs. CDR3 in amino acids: CASSYFGETQYF. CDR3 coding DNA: TGTGCCAGCAGTTACTTCGGAGAGACCCAGTACTTC.